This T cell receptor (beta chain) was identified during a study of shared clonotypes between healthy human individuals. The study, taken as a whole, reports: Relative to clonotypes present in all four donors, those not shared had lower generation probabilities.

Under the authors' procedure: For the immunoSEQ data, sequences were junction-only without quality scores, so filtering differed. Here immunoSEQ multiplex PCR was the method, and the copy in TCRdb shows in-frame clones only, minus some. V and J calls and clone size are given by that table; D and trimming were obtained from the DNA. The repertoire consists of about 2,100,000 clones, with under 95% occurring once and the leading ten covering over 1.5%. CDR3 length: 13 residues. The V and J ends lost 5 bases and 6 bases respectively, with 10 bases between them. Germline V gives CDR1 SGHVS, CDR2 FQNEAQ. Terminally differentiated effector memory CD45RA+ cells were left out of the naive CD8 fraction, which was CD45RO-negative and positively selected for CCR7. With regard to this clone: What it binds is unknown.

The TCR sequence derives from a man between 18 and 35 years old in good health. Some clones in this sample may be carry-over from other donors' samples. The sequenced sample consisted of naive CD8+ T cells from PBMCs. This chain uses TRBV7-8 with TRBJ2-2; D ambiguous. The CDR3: CASSTRPAGELFF. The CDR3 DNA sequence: TGTGCCAGCAGCACCCGACCGGCCGGGGAGCTGTTTTTT.